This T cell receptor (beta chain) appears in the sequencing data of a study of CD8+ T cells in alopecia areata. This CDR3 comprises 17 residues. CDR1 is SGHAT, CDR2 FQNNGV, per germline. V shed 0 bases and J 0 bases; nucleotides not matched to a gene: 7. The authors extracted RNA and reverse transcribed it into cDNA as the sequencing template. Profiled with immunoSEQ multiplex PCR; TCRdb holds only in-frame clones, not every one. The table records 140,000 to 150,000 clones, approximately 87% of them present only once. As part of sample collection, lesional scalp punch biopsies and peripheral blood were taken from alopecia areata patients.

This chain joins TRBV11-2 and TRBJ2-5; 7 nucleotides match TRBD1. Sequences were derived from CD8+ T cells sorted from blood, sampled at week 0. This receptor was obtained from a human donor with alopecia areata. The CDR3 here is CASSLDKFGTDQETQYF. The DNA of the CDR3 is TGTGCCAGCAGCTTAGATAAATTTGGGACAGACCAAGAGACCCAGTACTTC.